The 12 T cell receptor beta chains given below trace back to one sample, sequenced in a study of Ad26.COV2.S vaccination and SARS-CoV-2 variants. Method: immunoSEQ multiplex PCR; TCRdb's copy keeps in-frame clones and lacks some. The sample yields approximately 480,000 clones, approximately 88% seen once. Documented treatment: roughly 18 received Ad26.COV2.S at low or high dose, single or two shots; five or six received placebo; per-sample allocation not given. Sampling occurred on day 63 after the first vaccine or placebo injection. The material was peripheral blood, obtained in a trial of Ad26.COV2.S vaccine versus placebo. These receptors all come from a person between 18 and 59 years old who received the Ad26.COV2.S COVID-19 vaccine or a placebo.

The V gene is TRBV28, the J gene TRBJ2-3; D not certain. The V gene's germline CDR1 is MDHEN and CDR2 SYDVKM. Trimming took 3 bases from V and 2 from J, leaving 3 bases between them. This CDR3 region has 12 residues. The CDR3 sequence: CASSFSTDTQYF. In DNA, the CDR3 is TGTGCCAGCAGTTTTTCCACAGATACGCAGTATTTT.

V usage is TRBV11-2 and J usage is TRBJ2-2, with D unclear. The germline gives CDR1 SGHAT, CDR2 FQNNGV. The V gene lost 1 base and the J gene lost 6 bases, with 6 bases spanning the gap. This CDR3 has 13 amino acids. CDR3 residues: CASSLAPSGELFF. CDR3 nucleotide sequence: TGTGCCAGCAGCTTAGCCCCTTCCGGGGAGCTGTTTTTT.

For the CDR3, the DNA is TGTGCCAGCTCACCGTACAGCGGGAGCTCCTACAATGAGCAGTTCTTC. It encodes CASSPYSGSSYNEQFF. The chain employs TRBV18 and TRBJ2-1, with 8 bases lining up with TRBD2. The V gene's germline CDR1 is KGHSH and CDR2 LQKENI. The CDR3 is 16 amino acids. V was clipped by 3 bases and J by 0 bases; unmatched bases: 4.

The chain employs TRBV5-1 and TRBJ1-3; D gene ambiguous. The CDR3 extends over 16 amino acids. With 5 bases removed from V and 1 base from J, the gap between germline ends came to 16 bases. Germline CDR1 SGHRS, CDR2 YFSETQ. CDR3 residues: CASSKYVMASGNTIYF. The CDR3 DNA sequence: TGCGCCAGCAGTAAGTACGTCATGGCGTCTGGAAACACCATATATTTT.

The CDR3 DNA follows: TGTGCCAGTAGGTCTTCGGCTCCGGGACTAGCAGCCACTGAGCAGTTCTTC. Translating gives CASRSSAPGLAATEQFF. The V gene is TRBV19, the J gene TRBJ2-1, with TRBD2 identical over 9 bases. Germline V lookup: CDR1 LNHDA, CDR2 SQIVND (reference sequence). The CDR3 has 17 amino acids. Trimming took 6 bases from V and 9 from J; bases not matched to a gene: 18.

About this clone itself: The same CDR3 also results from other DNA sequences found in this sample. CDR3 sequence: CASSLVRANTEAFF. The CDR3 nucleotides are TGTGCCAGCAGCTTAGTCAGGGCCAACACTGAAGCTTTCTTT. This rearrangement joins TRBV7-2 to TRBJ1-1, with a weak D call TRBD1 (5 bases). The CDR3 is 14 amino acids. V gave up 1 base and J gave up 2 bases, with 8 bases separating them. Germline lookup yields CDR1 SGHTA and CDR2 FQGNSA. Full variable domain (missing parts from reference TRBV7-2 and TRBJ1-1): GAGVSQSPSNKVTEKGKDVELRCDPISGHTALYWYRQSLGQGLEFLIYFQGNSAPDKSGLPSDRFSAERTGGSVSTLTIQRTQQEDSAVYLCASSLVRANTEAFFGQGTRLTVV.

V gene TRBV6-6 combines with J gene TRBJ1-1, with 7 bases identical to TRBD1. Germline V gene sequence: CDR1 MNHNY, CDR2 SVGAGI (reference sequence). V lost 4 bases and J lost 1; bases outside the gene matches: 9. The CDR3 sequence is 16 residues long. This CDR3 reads CASSFTGQPTNTEAFF. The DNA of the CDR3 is TGTGCCAGCAGTTTTACGGGACAGCCGACGAACACTGAAGCTTTCTTT.

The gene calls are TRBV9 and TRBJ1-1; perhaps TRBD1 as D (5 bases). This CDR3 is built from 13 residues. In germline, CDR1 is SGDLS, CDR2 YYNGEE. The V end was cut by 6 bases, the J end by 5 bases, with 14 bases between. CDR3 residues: CASNTIQGTEAFF. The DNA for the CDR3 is TGTGCCAGCAACACAATTCAGGGAACTGAAGCTTTCTTT.

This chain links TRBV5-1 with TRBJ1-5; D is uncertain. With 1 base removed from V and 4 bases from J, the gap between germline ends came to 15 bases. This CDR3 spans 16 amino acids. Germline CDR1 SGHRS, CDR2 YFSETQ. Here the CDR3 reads CASSLSGGSVNQPQHF. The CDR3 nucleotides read TGCGCCAGCAGCTTGAGTGGTGGAAGTGTTAATCAGCCCCAGCATTTT. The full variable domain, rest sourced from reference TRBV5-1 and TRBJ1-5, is KAGVTQTPRYLIKTRGQQVTLSCSPISGHRSVSWYQQTPGQGLQFLFEYFSETQRNKGNFPGRFSGRQFSNSRSEMNVSTLELGDSALYLCASSLSGGSVNQPQHFGDGTRLSIL.

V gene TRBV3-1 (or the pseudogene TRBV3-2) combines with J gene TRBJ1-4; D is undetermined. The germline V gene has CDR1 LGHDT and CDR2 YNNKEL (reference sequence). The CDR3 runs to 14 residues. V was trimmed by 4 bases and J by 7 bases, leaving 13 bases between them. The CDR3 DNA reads TGTGCCAGCAGCCCTCGGAGGGCCGGTGAAAAACTGTTTTTT. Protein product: CASSPRRAGEKLFF.

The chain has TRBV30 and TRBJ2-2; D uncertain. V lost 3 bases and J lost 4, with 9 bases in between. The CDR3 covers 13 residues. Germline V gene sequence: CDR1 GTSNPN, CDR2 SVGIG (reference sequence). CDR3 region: CAWRVSLTGELFF. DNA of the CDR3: TGTGCCTGGAGAGTCTCTCTCACCGGGGAGCTGTTTTTT.

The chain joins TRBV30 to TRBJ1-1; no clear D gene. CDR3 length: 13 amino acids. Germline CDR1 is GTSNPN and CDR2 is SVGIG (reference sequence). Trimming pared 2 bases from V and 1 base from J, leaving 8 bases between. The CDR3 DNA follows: TGTGCCTGGAGTTGGGCACAGAACACTGAAGCTTTCTTT. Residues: CAWSWAQNTEAFF.